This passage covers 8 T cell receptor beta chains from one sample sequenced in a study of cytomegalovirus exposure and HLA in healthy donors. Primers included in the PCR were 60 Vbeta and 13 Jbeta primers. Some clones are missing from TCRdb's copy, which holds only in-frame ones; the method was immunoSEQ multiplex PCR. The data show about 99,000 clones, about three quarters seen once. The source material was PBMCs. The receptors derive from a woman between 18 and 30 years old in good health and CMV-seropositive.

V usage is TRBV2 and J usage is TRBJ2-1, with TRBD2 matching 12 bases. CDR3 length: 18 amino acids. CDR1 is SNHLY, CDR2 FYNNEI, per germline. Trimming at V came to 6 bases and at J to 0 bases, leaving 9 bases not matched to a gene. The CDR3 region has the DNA TGTGCCAGCAGAGCGATCGGACTAGCGGGAAGCTCCTACAATGAGCAGTTCTTC. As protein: CASRAIGLAGSSYNEQFF.

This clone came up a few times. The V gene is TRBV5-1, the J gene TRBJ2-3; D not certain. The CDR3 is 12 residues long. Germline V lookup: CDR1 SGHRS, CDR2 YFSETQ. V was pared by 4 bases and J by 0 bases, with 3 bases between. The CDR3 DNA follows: TGCGCCAGCAGCCAGAGCACAGATACGCAGTATTTT. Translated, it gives CASSQSTDTQYF.

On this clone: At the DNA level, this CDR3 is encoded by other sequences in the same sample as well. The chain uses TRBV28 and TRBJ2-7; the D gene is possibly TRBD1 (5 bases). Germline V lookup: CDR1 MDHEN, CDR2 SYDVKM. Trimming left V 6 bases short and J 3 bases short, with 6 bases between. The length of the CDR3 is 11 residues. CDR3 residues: CASSDSYEQYF. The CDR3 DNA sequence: TGTGCCAGCAGCGACAGCTACGAGCAGTACTTC.

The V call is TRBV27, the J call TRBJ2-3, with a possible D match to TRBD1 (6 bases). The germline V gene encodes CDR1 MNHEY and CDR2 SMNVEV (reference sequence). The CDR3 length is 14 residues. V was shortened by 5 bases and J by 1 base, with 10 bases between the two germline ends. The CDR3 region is CASSLRTGTDTQYF. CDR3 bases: TGTGCCAGCAGTCTAAGGACAGGCACAGATACGCAGTATTTT.

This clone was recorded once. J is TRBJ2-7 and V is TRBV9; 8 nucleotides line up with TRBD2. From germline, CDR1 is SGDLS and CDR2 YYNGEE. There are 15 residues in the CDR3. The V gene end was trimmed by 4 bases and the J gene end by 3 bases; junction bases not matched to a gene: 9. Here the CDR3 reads CASSRVAGFDYEQYF. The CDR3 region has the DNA TGTGCCAGCAGCCGTGTAGCGGGGTTTGACTACGAGCAGTACTTC.

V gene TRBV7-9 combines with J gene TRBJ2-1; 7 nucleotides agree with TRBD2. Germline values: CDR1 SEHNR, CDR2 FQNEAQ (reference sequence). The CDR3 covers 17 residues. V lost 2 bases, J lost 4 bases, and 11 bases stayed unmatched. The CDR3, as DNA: TGTGCCAGCAGCTTATTTTCGGCGGGAGCGAATTACAATGAGCAGTTCTTC. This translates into CASSLFSAGANYNEQFF. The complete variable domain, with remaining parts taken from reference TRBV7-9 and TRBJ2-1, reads DTGVSQNPRHKITKRGQNVTFRCDPISEHNRLYWYRQTLGQGPEFLTYFQNEAQLEKSRLLSDRFSAERPKGSFSTLEIQRTEQGDSAMYLCASSLFSAGANYNEQFFGPGTRLTVL.

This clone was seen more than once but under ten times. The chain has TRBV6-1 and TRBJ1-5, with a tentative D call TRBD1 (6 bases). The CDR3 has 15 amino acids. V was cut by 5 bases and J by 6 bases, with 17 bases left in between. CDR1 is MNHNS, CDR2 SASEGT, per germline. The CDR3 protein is CASSPEGGLSQPQHF. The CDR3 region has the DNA TGTGCCAGCAGTCCCGAGGGGGGACTATCTCAGCCCCAGCATTTT.

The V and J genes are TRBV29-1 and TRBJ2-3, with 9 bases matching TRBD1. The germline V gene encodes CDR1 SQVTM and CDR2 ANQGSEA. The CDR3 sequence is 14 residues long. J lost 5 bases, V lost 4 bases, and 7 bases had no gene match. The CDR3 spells CSVAPTGGLDTQYF. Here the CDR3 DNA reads TGCAGCGTTGCCCCCACAGGGGGCTTAGATACGCAGTATTTT.